This record covers a single T cell receptor (beta chain). The TCR beta repertoire was assessed by survey-level immunoSEQ sequencing. The table came from immunoSEQ multiplex PCR; TCRdb's copy has only in-frame clones and leaves some out. Of 68,000 or so clones in the sample, 80% to 95% are singletons; the top ten hold roughly 4%. This CDR3 is 14 amino acids long. The germline gives CDR1 KGHSH, CDR2 LQKENI. V was trimmed by 3 bases and J by 3 bases, leaving 6 bases between them. Specimen: PBMCs. V usage is TRBV18 and J usage is TRBJ1-6, with D possibly TRBD1 on 5 matching bases. The receptor was isolated from a man aged 35 to 55 with rheumatoid arthritis. The CDR3 here is CASSPQGYNSPLHF. The CDR3 nucleotides are TGTGCCAGCTCACCGCAGGGCTATAATTCACCCCTCCACTTT.